This TCR beta chain was identified in a study of T-cell reconstitution after alpha-beta-depleted transplantation in children. Overall study results and limits: T-cell numbers and diversity one year post-transplant derived largely from freshly generated T cells. Reports say that about two months after transplant, the alpha-beta T cells came out of several hundred graft clones that had expanded.

This clonotype was counted between two and nine times. Its antigen is unidentified. Preparation of the TCRbeta library was carried out with unique molecular identifiers. TCRdb used MiXCR to reprocess the PCR reads, holding one entry per CDR3 protein. Seen here are some 300,000 distinct CDR3 sequences, 10% observed once, and the top ten hold less than 9%. The origin of this receptor is a boy less than two years old with acute myeloid leukemia, due to receive a stem cell transplant. The sequenced sample was PBMCs, obtained before TCRalphabeta/CD19-depleted stem cell transplant.

Here the CDR3 DNA reads TGTGCCAGCAGCTTAAGATCCCGGGACTCCCAACGTCGGTATTTT. It encodes CASSLRSRDSQRRYF. The chain carries TRBV11-3 and TRBJ2-3, with D perhaps matching TRBD2 (6 bases). Trimming removed 2 bases at V and 14 bases at J, with 23 bases between. The CDR3 sequence is 15 residues long. Germline V gene lookup returns CDR1 SGHNT and CDR2 YENEEA.